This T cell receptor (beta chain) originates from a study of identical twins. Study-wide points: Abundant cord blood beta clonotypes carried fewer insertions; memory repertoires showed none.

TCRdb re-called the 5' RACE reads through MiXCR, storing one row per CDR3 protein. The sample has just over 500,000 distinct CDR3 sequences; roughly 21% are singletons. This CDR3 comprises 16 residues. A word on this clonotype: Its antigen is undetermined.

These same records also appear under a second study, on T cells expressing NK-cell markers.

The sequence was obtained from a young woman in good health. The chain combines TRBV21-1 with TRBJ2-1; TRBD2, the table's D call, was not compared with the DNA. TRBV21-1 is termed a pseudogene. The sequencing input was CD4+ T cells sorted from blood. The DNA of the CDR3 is TGTGCCAGCAGCCCGCCCCCCAGCGGGAGGTCCAATGAGCAGTTCTTC. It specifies CASSPPPSGRSNEQFF.